The clone carrying this T cell receptor beta chain was found many times. TCRdb re-derived calls from the RT-PCR reads in MiXCR, one entry per CDR3 protein. The sample yields about 680,000 distinct CDR3 sequences, 14% seen once. This sequence was found in a female donor in good health, serving as a healthy control. The sample comprised memory CD4+ T cells from blood.

For the CDR3, the DNA is TGTGCCAGCAGTTCCGCGGACCGTCCTAGACCCTACGAGCAGTACTTC. This translates into CASSSADRPRPYEQYF. The J gene is TRBJ2-7, the V gene TRBV6-2 or TRBV6-3; D unresolved. Germline loops: CDR1 MNHEY, CDR2 SVGEGT. Trimming shortened V by 4 bases and J by 2 bases, and 18 bases separated the two germline ends. This CDR3 contains 16 residues.